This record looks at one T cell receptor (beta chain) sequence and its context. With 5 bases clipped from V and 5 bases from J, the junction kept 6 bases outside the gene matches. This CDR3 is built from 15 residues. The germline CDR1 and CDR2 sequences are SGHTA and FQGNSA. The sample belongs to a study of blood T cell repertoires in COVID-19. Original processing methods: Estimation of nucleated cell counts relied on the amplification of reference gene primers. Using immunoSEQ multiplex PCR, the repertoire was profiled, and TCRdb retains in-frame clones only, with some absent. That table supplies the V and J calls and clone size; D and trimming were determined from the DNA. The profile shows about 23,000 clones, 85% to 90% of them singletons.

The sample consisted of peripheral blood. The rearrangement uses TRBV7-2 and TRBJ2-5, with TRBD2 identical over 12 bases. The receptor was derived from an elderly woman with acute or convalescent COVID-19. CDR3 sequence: CASSLGLAGSETQYF. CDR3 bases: TGTGCCAGCAGCCTTGGACTAGCGGGGTCTGAGACCCAGTACTTC. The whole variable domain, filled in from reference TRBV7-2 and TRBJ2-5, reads GAGVSQSPSNKVTEKGKDVELRCDPISGHTALYWYRQSLGQGLEFLIYFQGNSAPDKSGLPSDRFSAERTGGSVSTLTIQRTQQEDSAVYLCASSLGLAGSETQYFGPGTRLLVL.